This T cell receptor beta chain derives from a study of cytomegalovirus exposure and HLA in healthy donors. Samples came from healthy bone marrow donors. Germline lookup yields CDR1 GTSNPN and CDR2 SVGIG (reference sequence). J was trimmed by 4 bases and V by 1 base; bases with no gene match: 8. This CDR3 region has 16 residues. In the PCR, 60 Vbeta and 13 Jbeta primers were used. The repertoire was sequenced with immunoSEQ multiplex PCR; TCRdb's copy has only in-frame clones and lacks some. The top ten clones hold roughly 32% of a sample with about 85,000 clones, 80% of them seen once. Sequenced sample: PBMCs. The V call is TRBV30, the J call TRBJ1-4; 8 nucleotides agree with TRBD1. The sequence was collected from a man in his forties or fifties in good health and CMV-seropositive. CDR3 coding DNA: TGTGCCTGGAGTGGGTCTACGACAGGGGTTAATGAAAAACTGTTTTTT. The encoded protein is CAWSGSTTGVNEKLFF.